This T cell receptor (beta chain) was captured by sequencing in a study of blood T cell repertoires in COVID-19. Study at large: COVID-19 samples, acute and convalescent, were from the United States, Italy and Spain.

This table comes from immunoSEQ multiplex PCR, and its TCRdb copy is limited to in-frame clones, with some not included. The data hold under 250,000 clones, with 84% observed a single time. The CDR3 covers 15 residues. Germline V lookup: CDR1 SGHDT, CDR2 YYEEEE. The V gene end was trimmed by 4 bases and the J gene end by 1 base; junction bases not matched to a gene: 2. Sequenced input: PBMCs or T cells enriched from blood (not recorded which). This chain uses TRBV5-6 with TRBJ2-2, with 9 bases identical to TRBD1. The clonotype originates from a man aged 55 to 70 who had recovered from COVID-19. In DNA form, the CDR3 reads TGTGCCAGCAGCCCGGACAGGGGGAACACCGGGGAGCTGTTTTTT. Protein sequence: CASSPDRGNTGELFF.